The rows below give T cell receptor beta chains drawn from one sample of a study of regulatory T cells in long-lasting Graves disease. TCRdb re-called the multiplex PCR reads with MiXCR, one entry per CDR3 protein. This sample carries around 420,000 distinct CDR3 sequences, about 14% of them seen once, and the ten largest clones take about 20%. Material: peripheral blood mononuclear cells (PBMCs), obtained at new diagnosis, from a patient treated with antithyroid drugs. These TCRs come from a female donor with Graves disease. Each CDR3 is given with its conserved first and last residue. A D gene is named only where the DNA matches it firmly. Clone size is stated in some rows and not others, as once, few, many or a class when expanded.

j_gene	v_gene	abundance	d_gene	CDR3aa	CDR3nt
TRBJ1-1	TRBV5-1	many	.	CASSLLRGYTEAFF	TGCGCCAGCAGCTTGCTTCGGGGGTACACTGAAGCTTTCTTT
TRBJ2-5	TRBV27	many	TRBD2	CASSTLPGLAGGPETQYF	TGTGCCAGCAGTACGCTCCCGGGACTAGCGGGAGGCCCGGAGACCCAGTACTTC
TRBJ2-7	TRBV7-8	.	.	CASRPRDNTLEQYF	TGTGCCAGCAGACCCCGGGACAATACCTTGGAGCAGTACTTC
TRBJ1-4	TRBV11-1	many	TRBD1	CASSEGWDRDEKLFF	TGTGCCAGCAGCGAGGGGTGGGACAGAGATGAAAAACTGTTTTTT
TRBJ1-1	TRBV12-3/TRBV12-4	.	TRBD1	CASKKTGTGGSEAFF	TGTGCCAGCAAGAAAACCGGGACAGGGGGCTCTGAAGCTTTCTTT
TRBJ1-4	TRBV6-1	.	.	CASTHPEEKLFF	TGTGCCAGCACCCACCCGGAGGAAAAACTGTTTTTT
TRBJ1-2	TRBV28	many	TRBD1	CASSFPPGQGQSYGYTF	TGTGCCAGCAGTTTCCCGCCCGGACAGGGGCAAAGCTATGGCTACACCTTC
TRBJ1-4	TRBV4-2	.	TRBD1	CASSQEILTGQGEEKLFF	TGTGCCAGCAGCCAAGAAATCCTCACGGGACAGGGGGAAGAAAAACTGTTTTTT
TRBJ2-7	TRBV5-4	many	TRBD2	CASSWLAGGLEEQYF	TGTGCCAGCAGCTGGCTAGCGGGAGGACTCGAGGAGCAGTACTTC
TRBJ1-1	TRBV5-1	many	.	CASSPDAVRSNTEAFF	TGCGCCAGCAGCCCGGATGCGGTCAGATCGAACACTGAAGCTTTCTTT
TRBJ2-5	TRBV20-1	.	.	CSARNRAGSQETQYF	TGCAGTGCTAGAAATAGGGCAGGCTCCCAAGAGACCCAGTACTTC
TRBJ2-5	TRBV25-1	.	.	CASSEGTIFGETQYF	TGTGCCAGCAGTGAAGGGACAATATTCGGAGAGACCCAGTACTTC
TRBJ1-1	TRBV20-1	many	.	CSASYTEAFF	TGCAGTGCTAGTTACACTGAAGCTTTCTTT
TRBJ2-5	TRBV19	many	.	CASTRLGAGETQYF	TGTGCCAGTACCCGGCTGGGGGCCGGGGAGACCCAGTACTTC
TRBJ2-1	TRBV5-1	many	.	CASSLSQYNEQFF	TGTGCCAGCAGCTTGAGTCAGTACAATGAGCAGTTCTTC
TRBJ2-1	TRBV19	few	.	CASGLGLGSYNEQFF	TGTGCCAGTGGATTAGGGTTGGGGTCCTACAATGAGCAGTTCTTC
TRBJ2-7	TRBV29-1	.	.	CSVVGLRQTYEQYF	TGCAGCGTTGTCGGGTTAAGGCAGACGTACGAGCAGTACTTC
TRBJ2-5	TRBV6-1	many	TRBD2	CASSELAGGPQETQYF	TGTGCCAGCAGTGAACTAGCGGGGGGGCCTCAAGAGACCCAGTACTTC
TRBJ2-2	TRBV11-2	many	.	CASSYQQGLAGELFF	TGTGCCAGCAGCTATCAACAGGGCCTCGCCGGGGAGCTGTTTTTT
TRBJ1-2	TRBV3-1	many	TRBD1	CASSPTGVYGYTF	TGTGCCAGCAGCCCCACAGGGGTCTATGGCTACACCTTC
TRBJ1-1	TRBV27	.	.	CASSSLTYFTEAFF	TGTGCCAGCAGTTCCCTGACTTACTTCACTGAAGCTTTCTTT
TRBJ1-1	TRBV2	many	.	CASRAFRMRMNTEAFF	TGTGCCAGCAGAGCTTTTAGGATGCGCATGAACACTGAAGCTTTCTTT
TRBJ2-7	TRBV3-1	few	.	CASSQVRGLSSYEQYF	TGTGCCAGCAGCCAAGTGAGGGGTCTCTCCTCCTACGAGCAGTACTTC
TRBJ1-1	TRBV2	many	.	CASRQGRTEAFF	TGTGCCAGCAGACAGGGACGTACTGAAGCTTTCTTT
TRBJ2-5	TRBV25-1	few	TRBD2	CASSVGTSGSPETQYF	TGTGCCAGCAGTGTCGGGACTAGCGGGAGTCCAGAGACCCAGTACTTC
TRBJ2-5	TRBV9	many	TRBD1	CASSGGQGVPGGTQYF	TGTGCCAGCAGCGGGGGACAGGGGGTGCCCGGCGGGACCCAGTACTTC
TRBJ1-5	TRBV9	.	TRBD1	CASSLRGQGAGGANQPQHF	TGTGCCAGCAGTCTGCGGGGACAGGGGGCAGGCGGGGCCAATCAGCCCCAGCATTTT
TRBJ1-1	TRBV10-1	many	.	CASRRGRGKNTEAFF	TGCGCCAGCAGGCGTGGAAGGGGAAAGAACACTGAAGCTTTCTTT
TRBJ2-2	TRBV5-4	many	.	CASSLNQGTTGELFF	TGTGCCAGCAGCTTGAATCAGGGGACCACCGGGGAGCTGTTTTTT
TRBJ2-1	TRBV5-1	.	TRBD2	CASSRGEKYNEQFF	TGCGCCAGCAGCCGGGGGGAGAAATACAATGAGCAGTTCTTC
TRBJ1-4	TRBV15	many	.	CATSRDLPTLSEGNEKLFF	TGTGCCACCAGCAGAGATTTACCTACCTTAAGCGAGGGTAATGAAAAACTGTTTTTT
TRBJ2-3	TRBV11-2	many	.	CASSFSLSTDTQYF	TGTGCCAGCAGCTTTTCCCTGAGCACAGATACGCAGTATTTT
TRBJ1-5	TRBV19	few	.	CASSQIQGSQHF	TGTGCCAGTAGCCAAATACAGGGATCCCAGCATTTT
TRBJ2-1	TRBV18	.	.	CASSSLGGRGEQFF	TGTGCCAGCTCATCACTCGGAGGGCGGGGTGAGCAGTTCTTC
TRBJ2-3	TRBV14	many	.	CASSQGVGATDTQYF	TGTGCCAGCAGCCAAGGTGTGGGAGCGACAGATACGCAGTATTTT
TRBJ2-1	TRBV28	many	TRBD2	CASSLTSGLHGEQFF	TGTGCCAGCAGTTTGACTAGCGGACTCCATGGGGAGCAGTTCTTC
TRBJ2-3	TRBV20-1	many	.	CSARDLPGDTQYF	TGCAGTGCTAGAGATTTACCGGGAGATACGCAGTATTTT
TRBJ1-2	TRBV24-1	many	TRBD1	CATSGGTGANYGYTF	TGTGCCACCAGTGGAGGGACAGGGGCCAACTATGGCTACACCTTC
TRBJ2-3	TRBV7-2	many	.	CASSLQERGTDTQYF	TGTGCCAGCAGCTTACAAGAGCGGGGCACAGATACGCAGTATTTT
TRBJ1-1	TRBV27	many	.	CASSLFRGRNTEAFF	TGTGCCAGCAGTTTATTTCGGGGAAGGAACACTGAAGCTTTCTTT
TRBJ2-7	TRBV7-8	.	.	CASSMFRDPAPYGQYF	TGTGCCAGCAGCATGTTCCGGGATCCCGCCCCCTACGGGCAGTACTTC
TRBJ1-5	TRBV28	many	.	CASKDPGGQPQHF	TGTGCCAGCAAGGACCCGGGGGGTCAGCCCCAGCATTTT
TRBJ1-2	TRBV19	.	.	CASSPFGRLTGYTF	TGTGCCAGTAGTCCCTTTGGACGGTTGACTGGCTACACCTTC
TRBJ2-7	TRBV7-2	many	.	CASSLLPGSYEQYF	TGTGCCAGCAGCTTATTGCCGGGCTCCTACGAGCAGTACTTC
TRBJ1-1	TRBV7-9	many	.	CASSLVMGWYTEAFF	TGTGCCAGCAGCTTAGTAATGGGTTGGTACACTGAAGCTTTCTTT
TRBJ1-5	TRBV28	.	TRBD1	CASGSGGRNQPQHF	TGTGCCAGCGGATCAGGGGGTCGCAATCAGCCCCAGCATTTT
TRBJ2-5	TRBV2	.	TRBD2	CASTIRGLAEQETQYF	TGTGCCAGCACTATCCGGGGACTAGCGGAACAAGAGACCCAGTACTTC
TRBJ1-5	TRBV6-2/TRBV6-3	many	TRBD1	CASRTGVDQPQHF	TGTGCCAGCAGGACAGGGGTCGATCAGCCCCAGCATTTT